This entry lists 32 T cell receptor beta chains sequenced from one sample in a study of blood T cell repertoires in COVID-19 (dated by TCRdb to 2020 to 2021). The protocol used for the library was the immunoSEQ multiplex PCR assay. What TCRdb holds here is the immuneACCESS table cut down to in-frame rearrangements. Part of the clones is not present; checked against another copy, under half of the missing clones reflect an unresolved V gene, and the others are unexplained. This sample lists nearly 110,000 clones; just over 90% were detected once. Of the sample, over 1% falls within the top ten clones. The sequenced sample consisted of peripheral blood. The receptors derive from a woman under 40 with acute or convalescent COVID-19.

The table lists this clone with a count of one. V is TRBV7-3 and J is TRBJ2-2, with 7 bases matching TRBD2. The germline gives CDR1 SGHTA, CDR2 FQGTGA. V gave up 5 bases and J gave up 4 bases; unmatched junction bases: 7. This CDR3 region has 15 residues. The DNA of the CDR3 is TGTGCCAGCAGCACACGGACTAGTCCCACCGGGGAGCTGTTTTTT. It yields the protein CASSTRTSPTGELFF.

The genes are TRBV14 and TRBJ2-1, with D perhaps matching TRBD2 (6 bases). The germline gives CDR1 SGHDN, CDR2 FVKESK. The CDR3 spans 13 residues. The V end lost 4 bases, the J end lost 10 bases, and 14 bases lay between the germline ends. The DNA for the CDR3 is TGTGCCAGCAGCCGCCCCCGGGGAGGCGAGCAGTTCTTC. As protein: CASSRPRGGEQFF.

This chain joins TRBV9 and TRBJ1-1; no definite D call. The V end was cut by 0 bases, the J end by 1 base, with 4 bases between. This CDR3 is 13 amino acids long. Germline loops: CDR1 SGDLS, CDR2 YYNGEE. CDR3 bases: TGTGCCAGCAGCGTAGCAGGGAACACTGAAGCTTTCTTT. It yields the protein CASSVAGNTEAFF.

This clone was seen only once. The genes are TRBV28 and TRBJ1-2; 7 positions match TRBD1. The CDR3 has 14 residues. Per the germline V gene, CDR1 is MDHEN and CDR2 is SYDVKM. With 2 bases clipped from V and 4 bases from J, the junction kept 4 bases outside the gene matches. The CDR3 DNA reads as TGTGCCAGCAGTTTAGTTGCAGGGGGCTATGGCTACACCTTC. It yields the protein CASSLVAGGYGYTF.

The V call is TRBV2, the J call TRBJ1-1, with D tentatively TRBD1 (5 bases). The V gene's germline CDR1 is SNHLY and CDR2 FYNNEI. V shed 4 bases and J shed 1 base, with 7 bases lying between them. CDR3 size: 13 residues. The CDR3 loop is CASSGQQNTEAFF. The CDR3 nucleotides read TGTGCCAGCAGTGGACAGCAGAACACTGAAGCTTTCTTT.

The CDR3 sequence: CASSLIFRRNTDTQYF. The CDR3 region has the DNA TGTGCCAGCAGCTTAATTTTTCGGCGGAACACAGATACGCAGTATTTT. The rearrangement links TRBV11-3 to TRBJ2-3; D not certain. V was clipped by 2 bases and J by 2 bases, with 14 bases between them. Looked up from germline, CDR1 is SGHNT and CDR2 is YENEEA. CDR3 length: 16 amino acids.

This chain links TRBV5-6 with TRBJ2-2; TRBD1 matches at 8 bases. The germline V gene has CDR1 SGHDT and CDR2 YYEEEE. With V trimmed by 4 bases and J by 6 bases, 2 bases remained unmatched. The CDR3 contains 13 residues. The CDR3 coding sequence is TGTGCCAGCAGCCCGGGACAGGCCGGGGAGCTGTTTTTT. Protein product: CASSPGQAGELFF.

The rearrangement links TRBV24-1 to TRBJ2-1, with 11 positions matching TRBD1. CDR1 KGHDR and CDR2 SFDVKD come from the germline V gene. The V and J ends lost 10 bases and 3 bases, in that order; junction bases with no gene match: 4. This CDR3 spans 14 amino acids. The chain's CDR3 is CATAGTGGYNEQFF. DNA for the CDR3: TGTGCCACGGCCGGGACAGGGGGCTACAATGAGCAGTTCTTC.

The gene calls are TRBV27 and TRBJ1-2; 8 bases are shared with TRBD1. Trimming cost V 5 bases and J 8 bases; bases outside gene matches: 10. This CDR3 has 14 amino acids. Germline V lookup: CDR1 MNHEY, CDR2 SMNVEV (reference sequence). CDR3 region: CASSTQGALGGYTF. The CDR3 nucleotides read TGTGCCAGCAGTACTCAGGGGGCTTTGGGGGGCTACACCTTC.

V gene TRBV6-6 combines with J gene TRBJ2-3; 11 bases line up with TRBD1. Looked up from germline, CDR1 is MNHNY and CDR2 is SVGAGI (reference sequence). Trimming cost V 6 bases and J 5 bases; bases outside gene matches: 4. The CDR3 is 14 amino acids. The CDR3 is CASRRGTGGDTQYF. The CDR3, as DNA: TGTGCCAGCAGGCGCGGGACAGGGGGAGATACGCAGTATTTT.

The chain uses TRBV3-1 (or the pseudogene TRBV3-2) and TRBJ2-5, with D maybe TRBD2 (6 bases). The germline gives CDR1 LGHDT, CDR2 YNNKEL (reference sequence). V gave up 1 base and J gave up 1 base, with 10 bases separating them. The CDR3 extends over 15 amino acids. Here the CDR3 reads CASSQVRTTQETQYF. The CDR3 DNA reads TGTGCCAGCAGCCAAGTCCGGACTACCCAAGAGACCCAGTACTTC.

The rearrangement uses TRBV4-1 and TRBJ1-2, with TRBD1 as a possible D gene (5 bases). The germline gives CDR1 MGHRA, CDR2 YSYEKL. The CDR3 runs to 14 residues. V lost 1 base to trimming and J lost 1 base, with 7 bases between them. For the CDR3, the DNA is TGCGCCAGCAGCCAAGCAGGGAATAACTATGGCTACACCTTC. This encodes CASSQAGNNYGYTF.

The V and J genes are TRBV7-9 and TRBJ2-7; 9 bases match TRBD1. CDR1 and CDR2 (germline): SEHNR, FQNEAQ (reference sequence). This CDR3 region has 15 residues. V shed 4 bases and J 5 bases; nucleotides not matched to a gene: 9. CDR3 protein: CASSSSRDRVDEQYF. The DNA for the CDR3 is TGTGCCAGCAGCTCAAGCCGGGACAGGGTTGACGAGCAGTACTTC.

The rearrangement links TRBV9 to TRBJ1-1, with D uncertain. The V end lost 0 bases, the J end lost 0 bases, and 6 bases lay between the germline ends. This CDR3 contains 14 residues. CDR1 is SGDLS, CDR2 YYNGEE, per germline. The CDR3 coding sequence is TGTGCCAGCAGCGTAGGGCCCCTGAACACTGAAGCTTTCTTT. It encodes CASSVGPLNTEAFF. The entire variable domain, with the rest obtained from reference TRBV9 and TRBJ1-1, is as follows: DSGVTQTPKHLITATGQRVTLRCSPRSGDLSVYWYQQSLDQGLQFLIQYYNGEERAKGNILERFSAQQFPDLHSELNLSSLELGDSALYFCASSVGPLNTEAFFGQGTRLTVV.

The genes are TRBV25-1 and TRBJ1-5; D not resolved. There are 14 residues in the CDR3. V was clipped by 8 bases and J by 1 base, with 12 bases between them. Germline CDR1 MGHDK, CDR2 SYGVNS. CDR3 sequence (DNA): TGTGCCAGCGGTCGCGGTTCCAGCAATCAGCCCCAGCATTTT. Protein sequence: CASGRGSSNQPQHF.

The V gene is TRBV11-2, the J gene TRBJ1-2, with unresolved D. The ends were cut back, 4 bases at V and 10 bases at J, with 31 bases in the middle. This CDR3 contains 18 residues. Germline V gives CDR1 SGHAT, CDR2 FQNNGV. This CDR3 is CASSSFTPDRRGDRLYTF. CDR3 bases: TGTGCCAGCAGCTCCTTTACCCCCGATAGAAGAGGAGATAGACTCTACACCTTC. The full variable domain, its missing parts supplied by reference TRBV11-2 and TRBJ1-2, is EAGVAQSPRYKIIEKRQSVAFWCNPISGHATLYWYQQILGQGPKLLIQFQNNGVVDDSQLPKDRFSAERLKGVDSTLKIQPAKLEDSAVYLCASSSFTPDRRGDRLYTFGSGTRLTVV.

The V call is TRBV11-2, the J call TRBJ2-1; the D is unclear. The length of the CDR3 is 12 residues. Between the trimmed V and J ends, which lost 5 bases and 8 bases, there was a span of 10 bases. Germline V gene sequence: CDR1 SGHAT, CDR2 FQNNGV. In nucleotides, the CDR3 is TGTGCCAGCAGCCCCTTGAGGTATGAGCAGTTCTTC. Amino acids: CASSPLRYEQFF.

The V call is TRBV6-1, the J call TRBJ1-3; no reliable D call. CDR1 and CDR2 (germline): MNHNS, SASEGT. Trimming pared 4 bases from V and 0 bases from J, leaving 13 bases between. This CDR3 region has 16 residues. The CDR3 DNA reads as TGTGCCAGCAGTGTAAGGCGGCAGATCTCTGGAAACACCATATATTTT. Its protein product is CASSVRRQISGNTIYF.

The chain couples TRBV12-3 or TRBV12-4 to TRBJ2-5, with D perhaps TRBD1 (6 bases). The length of the CDR3 is 13 residues. V was clipped by 6 bases and J by 2 bases, with 10 bases between them. The CDR3 coding sequence is TGTGCCAGCAGCCCAGGGGCGCAAGAGACCCAGTACTTC. Protein product: CASSPGAQETQYF.

The gene calls are TRBV7-6 and TRBJ2-2; 7 nucleotides line up with TRBD1. With V trimmed by 5 bases and J by 6 bases, 12 bases remained unmatched. The V gene's germline CDR1 is SGHVS and CDR2 FNYEAQ. The CDR3 contains 16 residues. CDR3 loop: CASSPWGQGVPGELFF. DNA for the CDR3: TGTGCCAGCAGCCCCTGGGGGCAGGGGGTCCCCGGGGAGCTGTTTTTT.

V is TRBV5-4 and J is TRBJ1-5; 10 bases match TRBD1. Germline-derived CDR1 and CDR2 are SGHNT and YYREEE (reference sequence). The CDR3 contains 16 residues. Trimming cost V 1 base and J 2 bases; bases outside gene matches: 3. For the CDR3, the DNA is TGTGCCAGCAGCTTGTTTGGGACAGGGGGCAATCAGCCCCAGCATTTT. This sequence encodes CASSLFGTGGNQPQHF.

The gene calls are TRBV2 and TRBJ2-6; D might be TRBD2 (5 bases). V lost 4 bases to trimming and J lost 0 bases, with 13 bases between them. The germline gives CDR1 SNHLY, CDR2 FYNNEI. This CDR3 has 17 amino acids. Here the CDR3 reads CASSGFRGNSGANVLTF. As DNA, the CDR3 is TGTGCCAGCAGTGGATTCCGGGGAAACTCTGGGGCCAACGTCCTGACTTTC.

The chain recombines TRBV5-1 with TRBJ2-5; D uncertain. V shed 4 bases and J shed 3 bases, with 4 bases lying between them. CDR1 SGHRS and CDR2 YFSETQ come from the germline V gene. The length of the CDR3 is 11 residues. For the CDR3, the DNA is TGCGCCAGCAGCCAGAAAGAGACCCAGTACTTC. Translating it yields CASSQKETQYF.

The chain joins TRBV3-1 (or the pseudogene TRBV3-2) to TRBJ1-1; 9 bases fit TRBD1. Germline assignment: CDR1 LGHDT and CDR2 YNNKEL (reference sequence). The CDR3 sequence is 14 residues long. V gave up 1 base and J gave up 11 bases; unmatched junction bases: 8. The CDR3 protein is CASSQVEQGAGAFF. The CDR3 region has the DNA TGTGCCAGCAGCCAAGTCGAACAGGGGGCTGGCGCTTTCTTT.

The rearrangement joins TRBV27 to TRBJ2-5; 10 nucleotides align to TRBD1. The germline V gene encodes CDR1 MNHEY and CDR2 SMNVEV (reference sequence). V was clipped by 3 bases and J by 5 bases; unmatched bases: 3. The CDR3 sequence is 14 residues long. DNA for the CDR3: TGTGCCAGCAGTTTTGGGACAGGGGTTGAGACCCAGTACTTC. This encodes CASSFGTGVETQYF.

The chain employs TRBV11-2 and TRBJ1-6; maybe TRBD1 (6 bases). Trimming left V 5 bases short and J 7 bases short, with 12 bases between. Looked up from germline, CDR1 is SGHAT and CDR2 is FQNNGV. This CDR3 has 14 amino acids. This CDR3 reads CASSVGTLNSPLHF. The CDR3 coding sequence is TGTGCCAGCAGCGTCGGGACACTGAATTCACCCCTCCACTTT. The variable domain in full, completed from reference TRBV11-2 and TRBJ1-6, reads EAGVAQSPRYKIIEKRQSVAFWCNPISGHATLYWYQQILGQGPKLLIQFQNNGVVDDSQLPKDRFSAERLKGVDSTLKIQPAKLEDSAVYLCASSVGTLNSPLHFGNGTRLTVT.

The V and J genes are TRBV10-2 and TRBJ2-3; 9 bases are shared with TRBD2. CDR1 and CDR2 from the germline V gene are WSHSY and SAAADI. After removal of 6 bases from V and 0 bases from J, the junction contained 7 bases not matched to a gene. This CDR3 comprises 16 residues. The CDR3 bases are TGCGCCAGCAGGCTTAGCGGGAGAACGAGCACAGATACGCAGTATTTT. Translation: CASRLSGRTSTDTQYF.

V gene TRBV27 combines with J gene TRBJ2-1; tentatively, D is TRBD2 (6 bases). This CDR3 is 14 amino acids long. V was shortened by 0 bases and J by 9 bases, with 12 bases between the two germline ends. The germline CDR1 and CDR2 sequences are MNHEY and SMNVEV (reference sequence). As DNA, the CDR3 is TGTGCCAGCAGTTTATCGTCCAGGAGGGGTGAGCAGTTCTTC. Its protein is CASSLSSRRGEQFF.

The table lists this clone with a count of one. The rearrangement uses TRBV19 and TRBJ2-4; a weak D match, TRBD2 (5 bases). CDR1 and CDR2 from the germline V gene are LNHDA and SQIVND (reference sequence). This CDR3 has 18 residues. V was cut by 0 bases and J by 2 bases, with 17 bases left in between. CDR3: CASSIDPLAQTSKNIQYF. The CDR3 bases are TGTGCCAGTAGTATAGACCCTCTAGCCCAAACCTCCAAAAACATTCAGTACTTC.

The V call is TRBV27, the J call TRBJ2-1, with TRBD2 identical over 9 bases. The germline V gene has CDR1 MNHEY and CDR2 SMNVEV (reference sequence). The CDR3 contains 15 residues. After removal of 6 bases from V and 4 bases from J, the junction contained 7 bases not matched to a gene. The CDR3 DNA reads as TGTGCCAGCAGGTCGCCGGGACTAGCTTACAATGAGCAGTTCTTC. As protein: CASRSPGLAYNEQFF.

The chain couples TRBV6-6 to TRBJ2-7; 12 nucleotides line up with TRBD2. The CDR3 runs 16 residues. From germline, CDR1 is MNHNY and CDR2 SVGAGI (reference sequence). V shed 6 bases, J shed 11 bases, and the junction held 17 bases outside the gene matches. This chain's CDR3 is CASSSIGRLAGEFKYF. CDR3 DNA: TGTGCCAGCAGCTCGATTGGGAGACTAGCGGGAGAATTTAAGTACTTC.

The gene calls are TRBV7-2 and TRBJ2-1; 12 bases line up with TRBD2. CDR1 is SGHTA and CDR2 is FQGNSA in the germline V gene. Trimming cost V 5 bases and J 9 bases; bases outside gene matches: 2. The CDR3 consists of 13 residues. The CDR3 coding sequence is TGTGCCAGCAGCCGGACTAGCGGGACTGAGCAGTTCTTC. Translated, it gives CASSRTSGTEQFF.